This TCR beta chain was documented in a study of cytomegalovirus exposure and HLA in healthy donors. Whole-study findings and limits: Fewer N-insertions (relative to the roughly 610-donor mean) were reportedly seen in an Asian-associated ancestry cluster in a later analysis.

The sample holds a few counts of this clone. Antigen specificity is unknown. Vbeta (60) and Jbeta (13) primers were used in the PCR. Method: immunoSEQ multiplex PCR; TCRdb's copy keeps in-frame clones and lacks some. This table has about 110,000 clones, 73% appearing once. There are 12 residues in the CDR3. The V gene's germline CDR1 is SEHNR and CDR2 FQNEAQ (reference sequence). V lost 6 bases to trimming and J lost 6 bases; unmatched junction nucleotides: 3. The source material was PBMCs. This sequence joins TRBV7-9 and TRBJ1-1; 8 bases agree with TRBD1. The clonotype originates from a man aged 40-55 years in good health and CMV-seronegative. As DNA, the CDR3 is TGTGCCAGCAGACAGGGGGTGGCTGAAGCTTTCTTT. Translated, it gives CASRQGVAEAFF.